One T cell receptor beta chain is described in this entry. The sample originates from a study of Graves' ophthalmopathy and Graves' hyperthyroidism. The authors amplified TCR beta CDR3 regions, and they did so from RNA transcripts for repertoire sequencing. HTBI primers were used in a first-round RT-PCR, which preceded a second-round multiplex PCR. TCRdb re-analysed the multiplex PCR reads in MiXCR, keeping a single row per CDR3 protein. The table has over a million distinct CDR3 sequences, roughly 35% seen once. The TCR was taken from an adult man with Graves' hyperthyroidism. Source material: peripheral blood or thyroid tissue (not recorded which).

CDR3 loop: CASIFWGQGSNQPQHF. CDR3 nucleotides: TGTGCCAGCATTTTTTGGGGACAGGGAAGCAATCAGCCCCAGCATTTT. The genes are TRBV10-3 and TRBJ1-5; 9 bases align to TRBD1. The CDR3 sequence is 16 residues long. The germline V gene has CDR1 ENHRY and CDR2 SYGVKD. The V segment lost 10 bases and the J segment 1 base; nucleotides outside the gene matches: 11.